This T cell receptor beta chain was sequenced during a study of CD8+CD57+ T cells in acquired aplastic anemia. Study as a whole: Isolated CD4+ and CD8+ cells, once sorted, yielded DNA averaging around 3 ug. Notes on the study in general: The study identified twenty-nine CD8+ CDR3 sequences shared by patients and controls.

Germline CDR1 is MGHDK and CDR2 is SYGVNS. CDR3 length equals 15 residues. V was clipped by 3 bases and J by 7 bases, with 13 bases between them. A word on this clonotype: Its antigen is not known.

For CDR3 and TCR beta VDJ profiling, genomic DNA was the template used. MiXCR, applied by TCRdb to the reads, yields one record per CDR3 protein. The sample records 35,000 to 45,000 distinct CDR3 sequences, 68% being singletons. The rearrangement links TRBV25-1 to TRBJ1-6, with D possibly being TRBD1 (6 bases). The sample comprised sorted CD4+, CD8+, or CD8+CD57+ T cells (not recorded which) from PBMCs. This clonotype was obtained from a human donor in good health, serving as a control. The CDR3 coding sequence is TGTGCCAGCAGTGATTCACAGGGTGTGAATTCACCCCTCCACTTT. Translated, it gives CASSDSQGVNSPLHF.